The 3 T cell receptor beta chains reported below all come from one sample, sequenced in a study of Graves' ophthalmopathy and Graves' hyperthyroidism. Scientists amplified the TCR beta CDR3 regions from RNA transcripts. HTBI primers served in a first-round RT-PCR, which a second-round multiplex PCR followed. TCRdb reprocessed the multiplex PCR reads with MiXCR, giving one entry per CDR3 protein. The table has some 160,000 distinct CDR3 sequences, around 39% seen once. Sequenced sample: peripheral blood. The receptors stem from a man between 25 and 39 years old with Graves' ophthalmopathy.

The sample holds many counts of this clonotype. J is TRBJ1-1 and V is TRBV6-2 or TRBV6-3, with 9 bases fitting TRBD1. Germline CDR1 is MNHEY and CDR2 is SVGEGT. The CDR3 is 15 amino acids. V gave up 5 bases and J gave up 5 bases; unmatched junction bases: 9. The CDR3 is CASSPGQGKGTEAFF. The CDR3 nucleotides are TGTGCCAGCAGTCCCGGACAGGGGAAGGGTACTGAAGCTTTCTTT.

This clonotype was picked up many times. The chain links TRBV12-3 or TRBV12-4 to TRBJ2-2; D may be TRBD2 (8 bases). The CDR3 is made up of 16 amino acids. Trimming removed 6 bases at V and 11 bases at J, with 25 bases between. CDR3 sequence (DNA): TGTGCCAGCAGCAGGGGGGGGGGGACTAGTATCGGAGAGCTGTTTTTT. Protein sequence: CASSRGGGTSIGELFF.

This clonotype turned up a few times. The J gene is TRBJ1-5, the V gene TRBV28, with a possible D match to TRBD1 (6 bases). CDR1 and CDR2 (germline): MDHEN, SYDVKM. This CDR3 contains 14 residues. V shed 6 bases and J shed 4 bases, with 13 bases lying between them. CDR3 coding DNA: TGTGCCAGCAGGCCACAGGGAAGAAATCAGCCCCAGCATTTT. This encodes CASRPQGRNQPQHF.